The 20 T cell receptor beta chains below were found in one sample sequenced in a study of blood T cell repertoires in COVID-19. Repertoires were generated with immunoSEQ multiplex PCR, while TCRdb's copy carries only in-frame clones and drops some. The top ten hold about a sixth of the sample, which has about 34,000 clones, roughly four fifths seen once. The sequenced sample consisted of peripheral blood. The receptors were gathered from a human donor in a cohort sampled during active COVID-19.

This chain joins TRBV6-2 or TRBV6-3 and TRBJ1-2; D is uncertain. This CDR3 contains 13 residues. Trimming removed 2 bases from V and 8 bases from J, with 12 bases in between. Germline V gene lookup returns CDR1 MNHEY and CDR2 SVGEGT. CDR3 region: CASSYANLQGYTF. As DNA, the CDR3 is TGTGCCAGCAGTTACGCGAACTTACAGGGCTACACCTTC.

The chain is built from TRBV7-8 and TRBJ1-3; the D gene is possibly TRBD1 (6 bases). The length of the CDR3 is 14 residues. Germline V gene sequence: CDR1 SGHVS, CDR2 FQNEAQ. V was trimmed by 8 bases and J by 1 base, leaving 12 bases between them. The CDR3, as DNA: TGTGCCAGCCTCCCAGGGGTTTCTGGAAACACCATATATTTT. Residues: CASLPGVSGNTIYF.

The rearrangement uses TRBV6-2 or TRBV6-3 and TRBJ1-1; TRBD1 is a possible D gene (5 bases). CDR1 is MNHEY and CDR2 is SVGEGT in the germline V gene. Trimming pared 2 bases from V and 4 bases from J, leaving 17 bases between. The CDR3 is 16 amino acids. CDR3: CASSYRFRDLSTEAFF. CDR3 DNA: TGTGCCAGCAGTTACAGGTTCCGGGACTTGAGCACTGAAGCTTTCTTT.

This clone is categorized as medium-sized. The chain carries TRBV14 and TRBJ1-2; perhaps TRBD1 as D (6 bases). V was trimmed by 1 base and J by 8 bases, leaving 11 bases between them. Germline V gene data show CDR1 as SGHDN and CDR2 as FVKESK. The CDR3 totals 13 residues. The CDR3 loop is CASSQVGTKGYTF. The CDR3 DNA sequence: TGTGCCAGCAGCCAAGTGGGGACAAAAGGCTACACCTTC.

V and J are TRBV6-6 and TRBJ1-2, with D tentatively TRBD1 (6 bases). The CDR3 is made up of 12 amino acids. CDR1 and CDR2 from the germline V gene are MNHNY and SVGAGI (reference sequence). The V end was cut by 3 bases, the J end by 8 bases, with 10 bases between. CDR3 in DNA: TGTGCCAGCAGTTATTTACAGGGCGGCTACACCTTC. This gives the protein CASSYLQGGYTF.

This CDR3 reads CASSLTGPIGELFF. The CDR3 DNA is TGTGCCAGCAGCCTTACAGGTCCGATCGGGGAGCTGTTTTTT. The chain links TRBV5-4 to TRBJ2-2; possible D gene TRBD1, 5 bases. Germline CDR1 reads SGHNT; CDR2 reads YYREEE (reference sequence). The CDR3 has 14 residues. The V end was cut by 4 bases, the J end by 7 bases, with 14 bases between. Full variable domain (rest looked up from reference TRBV5-4 and TRBJ2-2): ETGVTQSPTHLIKTRGQQVTLRCSSQSGHNTVSWYQQALGQGPQFIFQYYREEENGRGNFPPRFSGLQFPNYSSELNVNALELDDSALYLCASSLTGPIGELFFGEGSRLTVL.

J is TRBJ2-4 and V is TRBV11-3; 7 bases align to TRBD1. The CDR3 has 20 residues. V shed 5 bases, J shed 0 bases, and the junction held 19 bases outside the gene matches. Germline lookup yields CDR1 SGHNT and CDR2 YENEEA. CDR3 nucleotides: TGTGCCAGCAGCCCATCCCCGGACAGGCCGGCGACTCTAGCCAAAAACATTCAGTACTTC. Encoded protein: CASSPSPDRPATLAKNIQYF. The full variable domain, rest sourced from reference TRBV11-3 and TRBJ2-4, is EAGVVQSPRYKIIEKKQPVAFWCNPISGHNTLYWYLQNLGQGPELLIRYENEEAVDDSQLPKDRFSAERLKGVDSTLKIQPAELGDSAVYLCASSPSPDRPATLAKNIQYFGAGTRLSVL.

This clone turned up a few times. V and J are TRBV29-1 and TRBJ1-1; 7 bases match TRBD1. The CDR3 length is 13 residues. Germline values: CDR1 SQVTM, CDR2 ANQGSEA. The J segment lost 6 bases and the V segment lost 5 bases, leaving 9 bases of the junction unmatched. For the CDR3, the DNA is TGCAGCGTTCGACAGGCCACAGGGGCTGAAGCTTTCTTT. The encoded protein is CSVRQATGAEAFF.

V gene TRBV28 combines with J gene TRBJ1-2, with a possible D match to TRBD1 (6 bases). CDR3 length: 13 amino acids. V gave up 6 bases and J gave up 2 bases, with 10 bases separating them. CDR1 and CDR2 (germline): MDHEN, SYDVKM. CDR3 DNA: TGTGCCAGCAGGACAGGCGAAAACTATGGCTACACCTTC. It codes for CASRTGENYGYTF.

CDR3 bases: TGTGCCAGCAGTAGACGGACAGGGGCCATCCTCTACGAGCAGTACTTC. It yields the protein CASSRRTGAILYEQYF. The V gene is TRBV28, the J gene TRBJ2-7, with TRBD1 identical over 9 bases. This CDR3 has 16 amino acids. V trimming: 5 bases; J trimming: 3 bases; junction bases outside the gene matches: 11. Germline values: CDR1 MDHEN, CDR2 SYDVKM.

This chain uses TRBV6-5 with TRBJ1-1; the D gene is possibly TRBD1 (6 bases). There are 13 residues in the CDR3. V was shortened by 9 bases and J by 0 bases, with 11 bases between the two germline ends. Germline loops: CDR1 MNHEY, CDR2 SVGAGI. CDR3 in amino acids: CASGGAMNTEAFF. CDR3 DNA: TGTGCCAGTGGGGGGGCGATGAACACTGAAGCTTTCTTT.

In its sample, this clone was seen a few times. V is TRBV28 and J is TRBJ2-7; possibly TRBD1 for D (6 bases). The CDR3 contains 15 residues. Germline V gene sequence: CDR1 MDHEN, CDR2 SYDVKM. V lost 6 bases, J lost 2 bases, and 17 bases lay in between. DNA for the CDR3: TGTGCCAGCAGCCGGGATCAGGGGTTGACCTACGAGCAGTACTTC. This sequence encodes CASSRDQGLTYEQYF.

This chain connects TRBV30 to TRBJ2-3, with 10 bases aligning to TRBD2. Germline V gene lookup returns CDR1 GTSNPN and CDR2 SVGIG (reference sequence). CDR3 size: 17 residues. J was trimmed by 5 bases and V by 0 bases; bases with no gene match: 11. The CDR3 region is CAWSVRRASGRIDTQYF. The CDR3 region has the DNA TGTGCCTGGAGTGTACGTCGGGCTAGCGGGAGAATAGATACGCAGTATTTT.

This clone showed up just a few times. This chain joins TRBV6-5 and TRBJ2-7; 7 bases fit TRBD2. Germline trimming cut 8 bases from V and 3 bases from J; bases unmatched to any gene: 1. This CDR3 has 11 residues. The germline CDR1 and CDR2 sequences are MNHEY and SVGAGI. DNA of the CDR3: TGTGCCAGCCGGGACTACTACGAGCAGTACTTC. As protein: CASRDYYEQYF.

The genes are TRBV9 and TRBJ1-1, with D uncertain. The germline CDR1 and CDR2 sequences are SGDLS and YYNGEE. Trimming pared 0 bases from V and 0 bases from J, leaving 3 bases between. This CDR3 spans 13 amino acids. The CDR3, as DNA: TGTGCCAGCAGCGTAGCTATGAACACTGAAGCTTTCTTT. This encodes CASSVAMNTEAFF.

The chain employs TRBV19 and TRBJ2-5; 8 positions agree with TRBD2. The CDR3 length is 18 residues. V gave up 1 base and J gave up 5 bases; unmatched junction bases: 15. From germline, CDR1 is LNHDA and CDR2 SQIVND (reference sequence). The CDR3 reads CASSIGSTSEGGRETQYF. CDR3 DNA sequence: TGTGCCAGTAGTATAGGTTCGACTAGCGAAGGGGGAAGGGAGACCCAGTACTTC. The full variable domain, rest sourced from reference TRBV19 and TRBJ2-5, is DGGITQSPKYLFRKEGQNVTLSCEQNLNHDAMYWYRQDPGQGLRLIYYSQIVNDFQKGDIAEGYSVSREKKESFPLTVTSAQKNPTAFYLCASSIGSTSEGGRETQYFGPGTRLLVL.

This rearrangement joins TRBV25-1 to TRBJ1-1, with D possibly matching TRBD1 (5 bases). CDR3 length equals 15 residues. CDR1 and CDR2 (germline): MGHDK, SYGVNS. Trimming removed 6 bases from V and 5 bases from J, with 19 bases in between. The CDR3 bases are TGTGCCAGCAGCCTTCGGACCCTAAGGGGAACTGAAGCTTTCTTT. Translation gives CASSLRTLRGTEAFF.

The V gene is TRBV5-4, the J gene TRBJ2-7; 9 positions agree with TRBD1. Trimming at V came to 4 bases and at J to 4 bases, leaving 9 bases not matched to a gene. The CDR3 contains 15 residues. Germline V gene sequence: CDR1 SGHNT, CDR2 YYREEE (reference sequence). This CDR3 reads CASSVRDRDIYEQYF. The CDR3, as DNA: TGTGCCAGCAGCGTCCGGGACAGGGATATTTACGAGCAGTACTTC. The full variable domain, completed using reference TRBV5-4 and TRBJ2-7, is ETGVTQSPTHLIKTRGQQVTLRCSSQSGHNTVSWYQQALGQGPQFIFQYYREEENGRGNFPPRFSGLQFPNYSSELNVNALELDDSALYLCASSVRDRDIYEQYFGPGTRLTVT.

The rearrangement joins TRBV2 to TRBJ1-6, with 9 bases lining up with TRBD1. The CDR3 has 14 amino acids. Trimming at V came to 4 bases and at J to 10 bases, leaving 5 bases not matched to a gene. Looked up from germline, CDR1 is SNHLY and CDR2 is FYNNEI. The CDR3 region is CASSGDRVVSPLHF. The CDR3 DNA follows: TGTGCCAGCAGTGGGGACAGGGTAGTCTCACCCCTCCACTTT.

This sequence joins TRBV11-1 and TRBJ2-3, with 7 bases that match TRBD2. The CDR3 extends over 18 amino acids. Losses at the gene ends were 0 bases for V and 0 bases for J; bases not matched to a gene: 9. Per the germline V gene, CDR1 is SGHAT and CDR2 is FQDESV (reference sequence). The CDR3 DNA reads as TGTGCCAGCAGCTTAGCGTCCTTCCCTAGCGGTAGCACAGATACGCAGTATTTT. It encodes CASSLASFPSGSTDTQYF. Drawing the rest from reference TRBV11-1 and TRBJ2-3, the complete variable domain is EAEVAQSPRYKITEKSQAVAFWCDPISGHATLYWYRQILGQGPELLVQFQDESVVDDSQLPKDRFSAERLKGVDSTLKIQPAELGDSAMYLCASSLASFPSGSTDTQYFGPGTRLTVL.